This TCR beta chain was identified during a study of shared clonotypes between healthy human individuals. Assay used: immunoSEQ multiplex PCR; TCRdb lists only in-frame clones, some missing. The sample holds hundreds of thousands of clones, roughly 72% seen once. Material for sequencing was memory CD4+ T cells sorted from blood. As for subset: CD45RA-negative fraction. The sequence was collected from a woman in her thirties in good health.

CDR3 residues: CASRRVGETQYF. DNA of the CDR3: TGCGCCAGCAGGAGGGTTGGGGAGACCCAGTACTTC. The rearrangement links TRBV5-1 to TRBJ2-5, with D possibly being TRBD2 (5 bases). This CDR3 has 12 residues. Deletions cut 5 bases from V and 5 bases from J, with 10 bases between. From germline, CDR1 is SGHRS and CDR2 YFSETQ.